This T cell receptor beta chain is from a study of Graves' ophthalmopathy and Graves' hyperthyroidism. Amplification of the TCR beta CDR3 regions used RNA transcripts (as template). Second-round multiplex PCR followed a first-round RT-PCR using HTBI primers. TCRdb re-derived calls from the multiplex PCR reads in MiXCR, one entry per CDR3 protein. Of about 48,000 distinct CDR3 sequences in the sample, around half are singletons; the top ten hold around 25%. Germline V gives CDR1 SGHAT, CDR2 FQNNGV. The CDR3 contains 14 residues. The V end lost 5 bases, the J end lost 11 bases, and 19 bases lay between the germline ends.

The chain combines TRBV11-2 with TRBJ1-5, with D uncertain. The sample was peripheral blood. The TCR comes from an adult man with Graves' ophthalmopathy. CDR3 sequence (DNA): TGTGCCAGCAGCCAAGTTTTCCAGCGGATGACCCAGCATTTT. Protein: CASSQVFQRMTQHF.